The 4 T cell receptor beta chains presented below share a single source sample, sequenced in a study of glioma-infiltrating T cells after dendritic cell vaccination. Specified time point: after dendritic cell vaccination, including at tumor progression/relapse. The table came from immunoSEQ multiplex PCR; TCRdb's copy has only in-frame clones and leaves some out. The profile shows more than 95,000 clones, nearly 90% of them singletons. The sequencing used blood, collected after dendritic cell vaccination. Source of these receptors: a human donor with glioblastoma.

This chain joins TRBV27 and TRBJ2-2; 10 nucleotides agree with TRBD2. In germline, CDR1 is MNHEY, CDR2 SMNVEV (reference sequence). Trimming at V came to 7 bases and at J to 3 bases, leaving 5 bases not matched to a gene. There are 15 residues in the CDR3. CDR3 DNA: TGTGCCAGCAAAAAACTAGCGGGGCACACCGGGGAGCTGTTTTTT. Translation: CASKKLAGHTGELFF.

The CDR3 DNA is TGTGCCAGCAGTGAAGACGGGGAGTATGGCTACACCTTC. This gives the protein CASSEDGEYGYTF. The chain employs TRBV6-1 and TRBJ1-2; D is ambiguous. CDR1 MNHNS and CDR2 SASEGT come from the germline V gene. The CDR3 has 13 residues. Trimming left V 1 base short and J 5 bases short, with 8 bases between.

The V and J genes are TRBV5-5 and TRBJ2-7, with a weak D call TRBD2 (6 bases). V was cut by 0 bases and J by 4 bases, with 11 bases left in between. The CDR3 runs to 14 residues. Per the germline V gene, CDR1 is SGHKS and CDR2 is YYEKEE (reference sequence). Here the CDR3 DNA reads TGTGCCAGCAGCTTGGCCGTTCGGGAGTACGAGCAGTACTTC. Translation: CASSLAVREYEQYF.

This chain joins TRBV5-1 and TRBJ2-7; the D gene is possibly TRBD1 (5 bases). The germline V gene has CDR1 SGHRS and CDR2 YFSETQ. The CDR3 is 14 amino acids. The V gene lost 0 bases and the J gene lost 3 bases, with 10 bases spanning the gap. For the CDR3, the DNA is TGCGCCAGCAGCTTGGCGGCAGGGATCTACGAGCAGTACTTC. It translates to CASSLAAGIYEQYF.